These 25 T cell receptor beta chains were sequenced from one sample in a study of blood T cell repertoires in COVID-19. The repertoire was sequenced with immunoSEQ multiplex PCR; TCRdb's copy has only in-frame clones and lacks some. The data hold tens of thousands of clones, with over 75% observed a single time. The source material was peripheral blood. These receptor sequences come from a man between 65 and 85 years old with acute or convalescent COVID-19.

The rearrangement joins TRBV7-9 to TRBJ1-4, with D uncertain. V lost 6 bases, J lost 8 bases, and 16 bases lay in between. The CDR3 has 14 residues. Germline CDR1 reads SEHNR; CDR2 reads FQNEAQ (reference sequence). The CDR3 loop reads CASSRAGSGEKLFF. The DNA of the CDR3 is TGTGCCAGCAGTCGAGCTGGGTCAGGCGAAAAACTGTTTTTT.

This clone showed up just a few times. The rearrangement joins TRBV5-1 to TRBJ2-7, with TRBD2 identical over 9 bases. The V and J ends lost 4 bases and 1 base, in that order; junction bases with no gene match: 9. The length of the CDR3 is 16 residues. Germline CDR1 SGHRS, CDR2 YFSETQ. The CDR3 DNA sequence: TGCGCCAGCAGCGCCAACCCGGGACTAGCATCCTACGAGCAGTACTTC. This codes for CASSANPGLASYEQYF.

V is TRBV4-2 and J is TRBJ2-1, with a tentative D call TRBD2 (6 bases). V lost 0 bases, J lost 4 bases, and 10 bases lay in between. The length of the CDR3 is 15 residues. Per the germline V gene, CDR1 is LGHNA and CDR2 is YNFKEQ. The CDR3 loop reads CASSQDRLAYNEQFF. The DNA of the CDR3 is TGTGCCAGCAGCCAAGATCGTCTAGCGTACAATGAGCAGTTCTTC.

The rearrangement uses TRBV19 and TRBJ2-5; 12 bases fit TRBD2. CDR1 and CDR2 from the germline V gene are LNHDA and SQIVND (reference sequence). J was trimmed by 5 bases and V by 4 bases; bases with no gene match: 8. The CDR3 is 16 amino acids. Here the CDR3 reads CASSRGLAGSGETQYF. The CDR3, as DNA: TGTGCCAGTAGTAGAGGACTAGCGGGATCTGGTGAGACCCAGTACTTC.

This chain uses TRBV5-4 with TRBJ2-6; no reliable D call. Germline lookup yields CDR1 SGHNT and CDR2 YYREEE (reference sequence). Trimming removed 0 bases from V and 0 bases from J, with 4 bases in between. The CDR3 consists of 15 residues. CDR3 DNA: TGTGCCAGCAGCTTGGGAGGCTCTGGGGCCAACGTCCTGACTTTC. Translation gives CASSLGGSGANVLTF.

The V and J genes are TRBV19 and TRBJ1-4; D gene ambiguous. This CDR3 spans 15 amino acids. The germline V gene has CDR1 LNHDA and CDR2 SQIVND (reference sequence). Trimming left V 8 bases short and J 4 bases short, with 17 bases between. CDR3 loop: CASGGGRSVNEKLFF. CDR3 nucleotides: TGTGCCAGTGGCGGCGGGAGGAGTGTTAATGAAAAACTGTTTTTT.

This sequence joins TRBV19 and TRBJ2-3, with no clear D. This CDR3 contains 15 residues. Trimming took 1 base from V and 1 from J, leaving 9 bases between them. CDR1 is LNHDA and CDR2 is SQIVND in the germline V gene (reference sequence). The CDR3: CASSIGAKGTDTQYF. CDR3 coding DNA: TGTGCCAGTAGTATAGGGGCGAAGGGCACAGATACGCAGTATTTT.

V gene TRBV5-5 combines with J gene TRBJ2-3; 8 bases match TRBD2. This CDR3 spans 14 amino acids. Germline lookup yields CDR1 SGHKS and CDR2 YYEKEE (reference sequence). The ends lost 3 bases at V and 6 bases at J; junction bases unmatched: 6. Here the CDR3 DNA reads TGTGCCAGCAGCTCGGGACTAGTCGACGATACGCAGTATTTT. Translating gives CASSSGLVDDTQYF.

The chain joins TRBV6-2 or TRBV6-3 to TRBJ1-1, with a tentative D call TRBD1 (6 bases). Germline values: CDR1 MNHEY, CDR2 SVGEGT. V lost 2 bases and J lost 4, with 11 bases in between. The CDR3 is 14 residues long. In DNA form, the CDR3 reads TGTGCCAGCAGTTACGGGACAAGGGGCACTGAAGCTTTCTTT. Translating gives CASSYGTRGTEAFF.

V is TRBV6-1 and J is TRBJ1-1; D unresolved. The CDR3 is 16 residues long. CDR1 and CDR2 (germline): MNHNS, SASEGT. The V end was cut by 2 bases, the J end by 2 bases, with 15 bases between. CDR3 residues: CASSERYQRPNTEAFF. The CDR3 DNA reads TGTGCCAGCAGTGAAAGGTACCAGCGGCCTAACACTGAAGCTTTCTTT.

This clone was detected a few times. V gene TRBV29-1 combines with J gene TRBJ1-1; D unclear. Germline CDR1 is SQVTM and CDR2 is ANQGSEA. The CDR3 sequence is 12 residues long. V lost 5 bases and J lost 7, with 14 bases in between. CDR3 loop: CSVREGRVEAFF. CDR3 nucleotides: TGCAGCGTTAGGGAGGGTAGGGTTGAAGCTTTCTTT.

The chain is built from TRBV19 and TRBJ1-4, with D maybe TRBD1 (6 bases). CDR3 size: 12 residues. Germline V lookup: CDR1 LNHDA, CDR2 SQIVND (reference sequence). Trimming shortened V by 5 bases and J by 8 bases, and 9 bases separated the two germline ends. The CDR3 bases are TGTGCCAGTAGTCGACAGGCCGAAAAACTGTTTTTT. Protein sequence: CASSRQAEKLFF.

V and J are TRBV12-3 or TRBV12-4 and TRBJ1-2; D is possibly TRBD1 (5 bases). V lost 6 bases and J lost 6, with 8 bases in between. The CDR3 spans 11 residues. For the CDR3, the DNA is TGTGCCAGCAGAGGCAGGGATGGCTACACCTTC. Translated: CASRGRDGYTF.

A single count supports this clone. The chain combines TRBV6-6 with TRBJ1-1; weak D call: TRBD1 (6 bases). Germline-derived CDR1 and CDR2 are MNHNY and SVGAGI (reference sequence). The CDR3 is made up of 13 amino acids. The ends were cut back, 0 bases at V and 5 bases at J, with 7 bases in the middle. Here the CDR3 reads CASSYSQGTEAFF. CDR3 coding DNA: TGTGCCAGCAGTTACTCGCAGGGGACTGAAGCTTTCTTT.

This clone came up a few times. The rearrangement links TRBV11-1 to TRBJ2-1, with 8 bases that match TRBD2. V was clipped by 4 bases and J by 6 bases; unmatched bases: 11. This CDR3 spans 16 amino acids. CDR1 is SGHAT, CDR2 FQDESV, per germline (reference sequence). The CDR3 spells CASSSPGAGVVNEQFF. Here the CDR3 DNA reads TGTGCCAGCAGCTCCCCAGGAGCGGGAGTGGTCAATGAGCAGTTCTTC.

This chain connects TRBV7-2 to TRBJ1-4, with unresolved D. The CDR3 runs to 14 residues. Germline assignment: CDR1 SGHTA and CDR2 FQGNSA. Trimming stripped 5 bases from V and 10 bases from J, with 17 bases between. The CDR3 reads CASSRVGQEGKLFF. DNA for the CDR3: TGTGCCAGCAGCAGAGTGGGCCAGGAGGGAAAACTGTTTTTT. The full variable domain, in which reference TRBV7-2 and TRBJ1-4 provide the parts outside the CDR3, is GAGVSQSPSNKVTEKGKDVELRCDPISGHTALYWYRQSLGQGLEFLIYFQGNSAPDKSGLPSDRFSAERTGGSVSTLTIQRTQQEDSAVYLCASSRVGQEGKLFFGSGTQLSVL.

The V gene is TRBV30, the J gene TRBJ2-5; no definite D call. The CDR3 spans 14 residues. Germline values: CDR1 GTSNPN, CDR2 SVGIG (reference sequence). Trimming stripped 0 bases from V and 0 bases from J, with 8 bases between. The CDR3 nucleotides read TGTGCCTGGAGTGTACAACCGTACCAAGAGACCCAGTACTTC. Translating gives CAWSVQPYQETQYF.

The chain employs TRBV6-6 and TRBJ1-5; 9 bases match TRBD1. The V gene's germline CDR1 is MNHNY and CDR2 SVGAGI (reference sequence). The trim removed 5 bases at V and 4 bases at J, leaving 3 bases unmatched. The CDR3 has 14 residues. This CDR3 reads CASSGQGSNQPQHF. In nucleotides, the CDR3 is TGTGCCAGCAGTGGACAGGGGAGTAATCAGCCCCAGCATTTT.

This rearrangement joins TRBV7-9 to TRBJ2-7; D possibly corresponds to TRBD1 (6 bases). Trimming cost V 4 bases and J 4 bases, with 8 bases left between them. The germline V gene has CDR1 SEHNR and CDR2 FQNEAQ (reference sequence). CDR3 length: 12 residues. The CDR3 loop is CASSSQGYEQYF. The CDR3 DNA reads TGTGCCAGCAGCTCACAGGGTTACGAGCAGTACTTC.

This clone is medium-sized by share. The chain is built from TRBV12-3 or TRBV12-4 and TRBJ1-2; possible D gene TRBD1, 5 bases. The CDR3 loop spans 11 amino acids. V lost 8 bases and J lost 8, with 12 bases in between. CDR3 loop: CASPWGDGYTF. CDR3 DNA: TGTGCCAGCCCATGGGGGGACGGCTACACCTTC.

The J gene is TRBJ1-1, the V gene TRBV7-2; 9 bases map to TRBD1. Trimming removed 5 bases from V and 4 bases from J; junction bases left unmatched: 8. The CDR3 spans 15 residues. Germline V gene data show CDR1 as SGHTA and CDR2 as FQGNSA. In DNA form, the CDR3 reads TGTGCCAGCAGCCTCGGGGGGACAGGGACCACTGAAGCTTTCTTT. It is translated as CASSLGGTGTTEAFF.

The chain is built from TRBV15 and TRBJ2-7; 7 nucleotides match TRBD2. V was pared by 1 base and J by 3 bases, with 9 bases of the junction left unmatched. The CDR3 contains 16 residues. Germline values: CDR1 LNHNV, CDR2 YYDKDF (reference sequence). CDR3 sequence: CATSRAGGGNDYEQYF. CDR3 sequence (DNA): TGTGCCACCAGCAGAGCGGGGGGTGGGAATGACTACGAGCAGTACTTC.

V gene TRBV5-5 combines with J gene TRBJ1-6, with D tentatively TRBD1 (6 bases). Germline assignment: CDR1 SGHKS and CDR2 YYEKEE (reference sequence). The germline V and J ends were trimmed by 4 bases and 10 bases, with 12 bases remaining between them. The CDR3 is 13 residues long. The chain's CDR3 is CASSPEGDSPLHF. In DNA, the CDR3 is TGTGCCAGCAGCCCAGAGGGGGACTCACCCCTCCACTTT.

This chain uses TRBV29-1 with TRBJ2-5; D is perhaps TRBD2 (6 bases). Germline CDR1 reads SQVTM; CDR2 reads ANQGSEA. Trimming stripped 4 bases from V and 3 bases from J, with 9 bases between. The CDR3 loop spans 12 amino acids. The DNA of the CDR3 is TGCAGCGTTGGGCGGGGAGAAGAGACCCAGTACTTC. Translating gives CSVGRGEETQYF.

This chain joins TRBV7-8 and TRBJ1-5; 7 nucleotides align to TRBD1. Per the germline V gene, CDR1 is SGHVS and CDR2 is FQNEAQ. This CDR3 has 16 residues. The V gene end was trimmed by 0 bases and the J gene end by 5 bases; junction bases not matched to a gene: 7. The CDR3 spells CASSLAVVGGYQPQHF. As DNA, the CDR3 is TGTGCCAGCAGCTTAGCGGTCGTAGGGGGCTATCAGCCCCAGCATTTT. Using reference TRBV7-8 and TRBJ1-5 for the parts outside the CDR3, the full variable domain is GAGVSQSPRYKVAKRGQDVALRCDPISGHVSLFWYQQALGQGPEFLTYFQNEAQLDKSGLPSDRFFAERPEGSVSTLKIQRTQQEDSAVYLCASSLAVVGGYQPQHFGDGTRLSIL.